The next 21 T cell receptor beta chains were all read from a single sample in a study of post-analysis software for immune sequencing data. No antigen is known for these receptors. Incorporated into the TCR beta cDNA libraries were unique molecular identifiers, which served to reduce PCR and sequencing biases. TCRdb recomputed calls from the PCR reads with MiXCR, one row per CDR3 protein. The table includes roughly 540,000 distinct CDR3 sequences, around 31% detected once. General observations from the study: When patients were compared with controls, five TRBV segments were more frequent, TRBV5-6, TRBV5-1 and TRBV20-1 among them.

Specimen: blood. The receptors come from a girl under 18 with multiple sclerosis.

This sequence joins TRBV3-1 and TRBJ2-6; possibly TRBD2 for D (6 bases). Deletions cut 4 bases from V and 2 bases from J, with 21 bases between. Germline V CDR1 and CDR2: LGHDT, YNNKEL (reference sequence). The CDR3 is made up of 19 amino acids. CDR3 amino acids: CASSRKGGGSYPGANVLTF. The CDR3 DNA is TGTGCCAGCAGCCGGAAAGGCGGAGGGTCTTATCCTGGGGCCAACGTCCTGACTTTC.

This chain links TRBV5-5 with TRBJ1-2; 8 bases map to TRBD1. Germline CDR1 and CDR2: SGHKS and YYEKEE (reference sequence). The CDR3 runs to 19 residues. V gave up 1 base and J gave up 4 bases; unmatched junction bases: 18. The CDR3 DNA follows: TGTGCCAGCAGCTTGACACTCTGGGAGGAAGTCGACAGGGGCTATGGCTACACCTTC. Amino acids: CASSLTLWEEVDRGYGYTF.

This clonotype was detected only a few times. This rearrangement joins TRBV27 to TRBJ2-7; TRBD1 matches 8 bases. V was clipped by 5 bases and J by 0 bases; unmatched bases: 6. This CDR3 spans 15 amino acids. The germline gives CDR1 MNHEY, CDR2 SMNVEV (reference sequence). For the CDR3, the DNA is TGTGCCAGCAGTCCGCGGGACAGGCCCTCCTACGAGCAGTACTTC. This encodes CASSPRDRPSYEQYF.

The chain uses TRBV15 and TRBJ2-7; D unresolved. Germline-derived CDR1 and CDR2 are LNHNV and YYDKDF (reference sequence). CDR3 length equals 16 residues. V was trimmed by 6 bases and J by 8 bases, leaving 26 bases between them. Here the CDR3 reads CATSLRNPMGYNQQYF. CDR3 coding DNA: TGTGCCACCAGTCTTCGGAATCCCATGGGTTACAATCAGCAGTACTTC.

This clonotype has a handful of counts. The genes are TRBV20-1 and TRBJ1-4; no definite D call. The CDR3 spans 10 residues. The germline V and J ends were trimmed by 6 bases and 5 bases, with 4 bases remaining between them. Germline values: CDR1 DFQATT, CDR2 SNEGSKA (reference sequence). The CDR3 DNA reads TGCAGTGCAGGGAATGAAAAACTGTTTTTT. Its protein is CSAGNEKLFF.

The rearrangement joins TRBV3-1 to TRBJ1-2; D unresolved. The CDR3 is 13 amino acids. V was cut by 3 bases and J by 4 bases, with 9 bases left in between. Germline assignment: CDR1 LGHDT and CDR2 YNNKEL (reference sequence). The CDR3 coding sequence is TGTGCCAGCAGCCAGACGGATGCCTATGGCTACACCTTC. This codes for CASSQTDAYGYTF.

CDR3 region: CSASTDRLYYGYTF. For the CDR3, the DNA is TGCAGTGCTAGCACGGACAGGTTATACTATGGCTACACCTTC. The chain links TRBV20-1 to TRBJ1-2; TRBD1 matches 7 bases. CDR1 and CDR2 from the germline V gene are DFQATT and SNEGSKA (reference sequence). V lost 3 bases to trimming and J lost 3 bases; unmatched junction nucleotides: 7. The length of the CDR3 is 14 residues.

The rearrangement links TRBV7-2 to TRBJ2-7, with D perhaps being TRBD1 or TRBD2 (6 bases each). Judging by the DNA end, TRBJ2-5 fits better; the J call may be wrong. This CDR3 comprises 13 residues. CDR1 is SGHTA and CDR2 is FQGNSA in the germline V gene. The CDR3 nucleotides read TGTGCCAGCAGCTTACCCGGGGGCGGGACCCAGTACTTC. It yields the protein CASSLPGGGTQYF.

This clonotype was counted only a few times. The chain couples TRBV29-1 to TRBJ1-5, with TRBD1 as a possible D gene (6 bases). Germline V gene data show CDR1 as SQVTM and CDR2 as ANQGSEA. The germline V and J ends were trimmed by 5 bases and 2 bases, with 13 bases remaining between them. This CDR3 has 14 residues. As DNA, the CDR3 is TGCAGCGTTTCTACAGGGACCGGCAATCAGCCCCAGCATTTT. The encoded protein is CSVSTGTGNQPQHF.

V gene TRBV7-9 combines with J gene TRBJ2-1; D not resolved. Trimming removed 6 bases from V and 3 bases from J, with 6 bases in between. The germline CDR1 and CDR2 sequences are SEHNR and FQNEAQ (reference sequence). This CDR3 contains 12 residues. CDR3 amino acids: CASSFDYNEQFF. The CDR3 bases are TGTGCCAGCAGTTTCGACTACAATGAGCAGTTCTTC. The full variable domain, rest sourced from reference TRBV7-9 and TRBJ2-1, is DTGVSQNPRHKITKRGQNVTFRCDPISEHNRLYWYRQTLGQGPEFLTYFQNEAQLEKSRLLSDRFSAERPKGSFSTLEIQRTEQGDSAMYLCASSFDYNEQFFGPGTRLTVL.

Comments on this clonotype: An end of the junction differs from the germline gene, which may be a read error. The gene calls are TRBV12-3 or TRBV12-4 and TRBJ2-3, with 9 bases lining up with TRBD2. The CDR3 runs to 16 residues. The CDR3 loop is CASSPNLAGHTDMQYF. CDR3 nucleotides: TGTGCCAGCAGTCCGAATCTAGCGGGGCACACAGATATGCAGTATTTT.

The chain carries TRBV9 and TRBJ2-2; the match to TRBD2 covers 8 bases. V lost 4 bases to trimming and J lost 3 bases; unmatched junction nucleotides: 8. The CDR3 has 16 amino acids. CDR1 SGDLS and CDR2 YYNGEE come from the germline V gene. In DNA, the CDR3 is TGTGCCAGCAGCCGCCGGGAGGGGGGGGACACCGGGGAGCTGTTTTTT. This translates into CASSRREGGDTGELFF.

This clonotype was seen only a few times. The CDR3 loop reads CASSLGTVTEAFF. The DNA for the CDR3 is TGTGCCAGCAGCCTCGGGACAGTAACTGAAGCTTTCTTT. The V and J genes are TRBV12-3 or TRBV12-4 and TRBJ1-1, with 7 bases aligning to TRBD1. V shed 6 bases and J 5 bases; nucleotides not matched to a gene: 6. The CDR3 totals 13 residues.

The rearrangement joins TRBV13 to TRBJ2-5, with 7 bases that match TRBD2. From germline, CDR1 is PRHDT and CDR2 FYEKMQ (reference sequence). The J segment lost 1 base and the V segment lost 2 bases, leaving 7 bases of the junction unmatched. The CDR3 is 16 amino acids. DNA of the CDR3: TGTGCCAGCAGCTTAATACGGGGGGTATCCCAAGAGACCCAGTACTTC. It encodes CASSLIRGVSQETQYF.

The chain recombines TRBV24-1 with TRBJ2-3; weak D call: TRBD1 (5 bases). The CDR3 is made up of 20 amino acids. The germline CDR1 and CDR2 sequences are KGHDR and SFDVKD. Trimming took 5 bases from V and 4 from J, leaving 30 bases between them. The CDR3 region is CATSAYRNSRVKGNADTQYF. The CDR3 DNA reads TGTGCCACCAGTGCGTACCGAAACTCCAGGGTAAAGGGGAACGCAGATACGCAGTATTTT.

A few counts support this clonotype. V usage is TRBV2 and J usage is TRBJ1-2; 10 nucleotides align to TRBD1. Germline V CDR1 and CDR2: SNHLY, FYNNEI. J was trimmed by 5 bases and V by 3 bases; bases with no gene match: 9. The CDR3 spans 16 residues. The DNA of the CDR3 is TGTGCCAGCAGTGAGCACCGACAGGGGGCTTTGTATGGCTACACCTTC. It codes for CASSEHRQGALYGYTF.

This clonotype appeared a few times. The chain employs TRBV20-1 and TRBJ2-1; weak D call: TRBD2 (6 bases). The CDR3 covers 15 residues. V was shortened by 6 bases and J by 0 bases, with 15 bases between the two germline ends. CDR1 and CDR2 (germline): DFQATT, SNEGSKA (reference sequence). The CDR3 coding sequence is TGCAGTGCAGCGCTAGCGCCTAGCTCCTACAATGAGCAGTTCTTC. It translates to CSAALAPSSYNEQFF.

The V and J genes are TRBV20-1 and TRBJ1-1; 10 nucleotides match TRBD1. J gave up 3 bases and V 3 bases, and 7 bases lay outside the gene matches. Germline V gene lookup returns CDR1 DFQATT and CDR2 SNEGSKA (reference sequence). CDR3 size: 15 residues. In nucleotides, the CDR3 is TGCAGTGCTAGTTGTTGGGACAGGGGATACACTGAAGCTTTCTTT. Protein sequence: CSASCWDRGYTEAFF.

The chain recombines TRBV5-1 with TRBJ1-2, with TRBD1 matching over 8 bases. Germline assignment: CDR1 SGHRS and CDR2 YFSETQ. The CDR3 covers 13 residues. J lost 5 bases, V lost 5 bases, and 5 bases had no gene match. CDR3 loop: CASRPGTGYGYTF. DNA of the CDR3: TGCGCCAGCAGGCCCGGGACAGGATATGGCTACACCTTC.

This chain connects TRBV20-1 to TRBJ2-3; the D gene is possibly TRBD2 (7 bases). The germline CDR1 and CDR2 sequences are DFQATT and SNEGSKA (reference sequence). The CDR3 length is 16 residues. V lost 0 bases and J 4 bases, leaving 17 bases between the germline ends. The CDR3 DNA reads TGCAGTGCTAGAGATGGAAGTGGGGGGGCCCCAGATACGCAGTATTTT. Protein product: CSARDGSGGAPDTQYF.

V usage is TRBV21-1 and J usage is TRBJ1-4. TRBV21-1 is labeled a pseudogene. The CDR3 runs 14 residues. CDR3 DNA sequence: TGTGCCAGCAGCGGTGGAGCAGTGAGGGAAAAACTGTTTTTT. As protein: CASSGGAVREKLFF.